This T cell receptor beta chain emerged from a study of shared clonotypes between healthy human individuals. TCRdb keeps only in-frame clones here, not all; method: immunoSEQ multiplex PCR. The data hold under 850,000 clones, with 72% observed a single time. V shed 3 bases, J shed 5 bases, and the junction held 6 bases outside the gene matches. The CDR3 is 15 amino acids. In germline, CDR1 is SGHTA, CDR2 FQGNSA. The chain recombines TRBV7-2 with TRBJ1-4; 7 bases agree with TRBD1. The source is a woman aged 25 to 39 in good health. The sequencing input was memory CD4+ T cells sorted from blood. The subset is: CD45RA-negative fraction. The CDR3 DNA follows: TGTGCCAGCAGCTTGGGTCAACAGGGGAATGAAAAACTGTTTTTT. Protein product: CASSLGQQGNEKLFF. The entire variable domain, with the rest obtained from reference TRBV7-2 and TRBJ1-4, is as follows: GAGVSQSPSNKVTEKGKDVELRCDPISGHTALYWYRQSLGQGLEFLIYFQGNSAPDKSGLPSDRFSAERTGGSVSTLTIQRTQQEDSAVYLCASSLGQQGNEKLFFGSGTQLSVL.